This T cell receptor (beta chain) derives from a study of blood T cell repertoires in COVID-19 (dated by TCRdb to 2019 to 2021). With respect to the entire study: Samples covering the acute and convalescent phases of COVID-19 were provided by collaborators in the United States, Italy and Spain. Deeply sampled blood TCRbeta repertoires from subjects exposed to, actively infected with, or recovered from COVID-19 were included in the dataset. HLA class I and class II types, where available, came from metadata supplied by the sample provider rather than from assay-based typing. The samples were drawn from two sources: the first 160 participants of the ongoing ImmuneRACE study, and some 1,300 subjects contributed by 6 global collaborators. The prospective study material was composed of cDNA or gDNA derived from T cells, B-cell-depleted T cells, or PBMCs. A freely available public database, intended as a resource for researchers studying the immune response to SARS-CoV-2, is where the repertoires were released. Nearly every sample came with metadata listing a de-identified subject ID, COVID-19 status, age in years and sex.

The immunoSEQ Assay, a bias-controlled multiplex PCR, was used to amplify TCRbeta CDR3 regions from genomic DNA. The authors' analysis ran thus. Nucleated cell counts per sample were estimated from amplification of reference gene primers within the assay. To quantify the absolute abundance of each unique TCRbeta CDR3 rearrangement, sequence reads were collapsed and filtered. For each sample, productive Simpson clonality was calculated as the square root of Simpson's diversity index across productive rearrangements. The table comes from immuneACCESS by way of TCRdb, which keeps in-frame sequences with V and J called. Part of the clones is missing from these tables; in studies checked, under half for an unresolved V gene and the rest for unknown reasons. The DNA was the basis for D and trimming; V, J and clone size are from that table. Here the sample has around 50,000 clones; 75% to 90% occur a single time. In total, the top ten clones hold roughly 1.4% of the sample.

For this clone: No antigen is known for it. Per-nucleotide qualities are absent, and no much larger clonotype sits a single base away.

The V end loses 9 bases and the J end loses 2 bases, and a stretch of 10 bases separates them. CDR1 MDHEN and CDR2 SYDVKM are derived from the germline V gene. Measured from the cysteine to the phenylalanine, the CDR3 is 12 residues long. Only the CDR3 part of the read is kept: 36 bases, read in frame from the first base. Study-wide findings and limitations: The quantity of clinical and demographic metadata differed by source and by participant and was supplied without curation.

Collaborating institutions collected whole blood in K2EDTA tubes following their own protocols. For TCRbeta analysis, collaborators shipped samples in one of three forms: frozen whole blood, isolated PBMCs, or DNA extracted from either of those sample types. The receptor's source is a man in his 60s with acute or convalescent COVID-19. The source material was peripheral blood. The chain is encoded by TRBV28 joined to TRBJ1-2, and TRBD1 may be the D gene, going by 6 matching bases. The CDR3 reads as follows: CASGGGNYGYTF. The DNA reads as follows: TGTGCCAGTGGGGGCGGCAACTATGGCTACACCTTC.